Shown below are 30 T cell receptor beta chains from a single sample sequenced in a study of blood T cell repertoires in COVID-19. Sequencing used immunoSEQ multiplex PCR; TCRdb keeps in-frame clones, though not all of them. Among around 260,000 clones listed, 83% were seen once. Sequencing was done on a sample of peripheral blood. The source is a woman between 45 and 65 years old who had recovered from COVID-19.

The chain is built from TRBV4-1 and TRBJ1-1; TRBD1 matches 7 bases. The germline CDR1 and CDR2 sequences are MGHRA and YSYEKL. V lost 5 bases and J lost 5; bases outside the gene matches: 5. This CDR3 has 13 residues. CDR3 DNA sequence: TGCGCCAGCAGCGTCGACAGGGATACTGAAGCTTTCTTT. Its translation: CASSVDRDTEAFF.

The chain joins TRBV6-4 to TRBJ2-7; tentatively, D is TRBD2 (5 bases). V was trimmed by 4 bases and J by 3 bases, leaving 19 bases between them. The V gene's germline CDR1 is MRHNA and CDR2 SNTAGT. The CDR3 runs to 16 residues. As DNA, the CDR3 is TGTGCCAGCAGTGCCCCTTATGGGCGGGCGAACTACGAGCAGTACTTC. It encodes CASSAPYGRANYEQYF.

The count of this clone is one. This sequence joins TRBV5-4 and TRBJ2-5; TRBD2 might be the D (7 bases). Trimming took off 0 bases at V and 1 base at J, with 13 bases between the two ends. Germline V CDR1 and CDR2: SGHNT, YYREEE (reference sequence). The CDR3 contains 16 residues. The CDR3 here is CASSLARGASQETQYF. CDR3 DNA sequence: TGTGCCAGCAGCTTGGCCCGGGGGGCCAGCCAAGAGACCCAGTACTTC.

The chain has TRBV27 and TRBJ1-2, with D tentatively TRBD1 (6 bases). V shed 3 bases and J shed 13 bases, with 15 bases lying between them. The CDR3 is 12 residues long. CDR1 and CDR2 (germline): MNHEY, SMNVEV (reference sequence). The CDR3 DNA is TGTGCCAGCAGTTTCAACAGGGTGGTTTTCACCTTC. Protein product: CASSFNRVVFTF.

This chain joins TRBV28 and TRBJ1-2, with TRBD1 matching over 9 bases. J was trimmed by 2 bases and V by 6 bases; bases with no gene match: 16. Germline loops: CDR1 MDHEN, CDR2 SYDVKM. The CDR3 is 18 residues long. The CDR3 DNA reads as TGTGCCAGCAGCCAAAACAGGGGGCGTAGGGTGTGGAACTATGGCTACACCTTC. Amino acid sequence: CASSQNRGRRVWNYGYTF.

The chain carries TRBV6-4 and TRBJ1-1, with 8 positions matching TRBD1. CDR3 length equals 14 residues. Germline assignment: CDR1 MRHNA and CDR2 SNTAGT. Losses at the gene ends were 7 bases for V and 4 bases for J; bases not matched to a gene: 8. In nucleotides, the CDR3 is TGTGCCAGCAAGGACAGGGATTGGAGCACTGAAGCTTTCTTT. This gives the protein CASKDRDWSTEAFF.

The table lists this clone with a count of one. The chain employs TRBV5-4 and TRBJ2-2, with D tentatively TRBD2 (5 bases). This CDR3 is built from 13 residues. Germline-derived CDR1 and CDR2 are SGHNT and YYREEE (reference sequence). V gave up 6 bases and J gave up 8 bases, with 14 bases separating them. The CDR3 spells CASTRTEAGELFF. In DNA, the CDR3 is TGTGCCAGCACCCGAACGGAGGCGGGGGAGCTGTTTTTT. The entire variable domain, with the rest obtained from reference TRBV5-4 and TRBJ2-2, is as follows: ETGVTQSPTHLIKTRGQQVTLRCSSQSGHNTVSWYQQALGQGPQFIFQYYREEENGRGNFPPRFSGLQFPNYSSELNVNALELDDSALYLCASTRTEAGELFFGEGSRLTVL.

The V call is TRBV11-2, the J call TRBJ2-7; TRBD1 matches at 7 bases. Germline values: CDR1 SGHAT, CDR2 FQNNGV. The CDR3 length is 13 residues. Unmatched junction bases numbered 2, after V lost 5 bases and J lost 1 base. The DNA of the CDR3 is TGTGCCAGCAGCCAGGACAGGTCCTACGAGCAGTACTTC. This encodes CASSQDRSYEQYF.

This chain connects TRBV5-4 to TRBJ1-5; D is ambiguous. The CDR3 has 12 residues. Germline assignment: CDR1 SGHNT and CDR2 YYREEE (reference sequence). V lost 6 bases and J 6 bases, leaving 10 bases between the germline ends. CDR3 amino acids: CASTPSGQPQHF. In nucleotides, the CDR3 is TGTGCCAGCACCCCCAGCGGTCAGCCCCAGCATTTT. The entire variable domain, with the rest obtained from reference TRBV5-4 and TRBJ1-5, is as follows: ETGVTQSPTHLIKTRGQQVTLRCSSQSGHNTVSWYQQALGQGPQFIFQYYREEENGRGNFPPRFSGLQFPNYSSELNVNALELDDSALYLCASTPSGQPQHFGDGTRLSIL.

V gene TRBV5-1 combines with J gene TRBJ2-3; tentative D call: TRBD2 (6 bases). V was trimmed by 4 bases and J by 6 bases, leaving 12 bases between them. There are 13 residues in the CDR3. CDR1 and CDR2 from the germline V gene are SGHRS and YFSETQ. CDR3 amino acids: CASSLRRGDTQYF. The CDR3 bases are TGCGCCAGCAGCCTAAGGCGGGGTGATACGCAGTATTTT.

In this sample, this clone turned up a few times. The chain couples TRBV6-5 to TRBJ1-2, with TRBD1 identical over 7 bases. V was clipped by 5 bases and J by 3 bases; unmatched bases: 9. Germline V gene data show CDR1 as MNHEY and CDR2 as SVGAGI. CDR3 length equals 15 residues. This chain's CDR3 is CASSQTTGRHYGYTF. CDR3 in DNA: TGTGCCAGCAGTCAAACGACAGGGAGACACTATGGCTACACCTTC.

The chain carries TRBV5-8 and TRBJ1-1, with D maybe TRBD1 (5 bases). Germline V gene lookup returns CDR1 SGHTS and CDR2 YDEGEE. V was cut by 1 base and J by 4 bases, with 20 bases left in between. The CDR3 is 17 amino acids. The CDR3 loop reads CASSLTQTATWGTEAFF. As DNA, the CDR3 is TGTGCCAGCAGCTTGACCCAGACAGCGACTTGGGGCACTGAAGCTTTCTTT. The complete variable domain, with remaining parts taken from reference TRBV5-8 and TRBJ1-1, reads EAGVTQSPTHLIKTRGQQATLRCSPISGHTSVYWYQQALGLGLQFLLWYDEGEERNRGNFPPRFSGRQFPNYSSELNVNALELEDSALYLCASSLTQTATWGTEAFFGQGTRLTVV.

The V call is TRBV19, the J call TRBJ1-2; the match to TRBD1 covers 10 bases. CDR3 length equals 13 residues. CDR1 is LNHDA, CDR2 SQIVND, per germline (reference sequence). With V trimmed by 8 bases and J by 2 bases, 2 bases remained unmatched. The CDR3 DNA follows: TGTGCCAGTGCGGGACAGGGGAACTATGGCTACACCTTC. Protein sequence: CASAGQGNYGYTF. Full variable domain (remainder filled in from reference TRBV19 and TRBJ1-2): DGGITQSPKYLFRKEGQNVTLSCEQNLNHDAMYWYRQDPGQGLRLIYYSQIVNDFQKGDIAEGYSVSREKKESFPLTVTSAQKNPTAFYLCASAGQGNYGYTFGSGTRLTVV.

As concerns this clone: Other DNA sequences in the same sample also yield this CDR3. The chain carries TRBV7-2 and TRBJ2-5, with TRBD1 as a possible D gene (5 bases). V dropped 4 bases and J dropped 5 bases, with 14 bases sitting between them. CDR3 length equals 14 residues. CDR1 and CDR2 (germline): SGHTA, FQGNSA. The CDR3 region is CASSSQSGQETQYF. The CDR3 bases are TGTGCCAGCAGCTCGCAGTCAGGGCAGGAGACCCAGTACTTC.

J is TRBJ2-7 and V is TRBV3-1 (or the pseudogene TRBV3-2), with D possibly TRBD2 on 6 matching bases. Trimming cost V 4 bases and J 6 bases, with 10 bases left between them. Germline V gene data show CDR1 as LGHDT and CDR2 as YNNKEL (reference sequence). CDR3 size: 12 residues. CDR3 protein: CASSPRLGEQYF. CDR3 DNA: TGTGCCAGCAGCCCCAGACTAGGCGAGCAGTACTTC.

The V gene is TRBV28, the J gene TRBJ2-1, with 7 positions matching TRBD2. CDR1 and CDR2 from the germline V gene are MDHEN and SYDVKM. This CDR3 has 14 amino acids. J gave up 2 bases and V 7 bases, and 5 bases lay outside the gene matches. The CDR3 nucleotides are TGTGCCAGCACCCGGGGGGTAACCTACAATGAGCAGTTCTTC. Translating it yields CASTRGVTYNEQFF.

The chain uses TRBV3-1 (or the pseudogene TRBV3-2) and TRBJ2-5; weak D call: TRBD1 (5 bases). The germline gives CDR1 LGHDT, CDR2 YNNKEL (reference sequence). Trimming stripped 3 bases from V and 0 bases from J, with 14 bases between. The CDR3 totals 16 residues. The CDR3: CASSQDYTGDQETQYF. As DNA, the CDR3 is TGTGCCAGCAGCCAGGATTACACAGGCGACCAAGAGACCCAGTACTTC.

This clone was observed a few times. This chain uses TRBV2 with TRBJ1-4; D call uncertain. The CDR3 contains 13 residues. From germline, CDR1 is SNHLY and CDR2 FYNNEI. The CDR3, as DNA: TGTGGCTTTAGCGGGGATCGGAGTGAAAAACTGTTTTTT. Protein: CGFSGDRSEKLFF. The full variable domain, in which reference TRBV2 and TRBJ1-4 provide the parts outside the CDR3, is EPEVTQTPSHQVTQMGQEVILRCVPISNHLYFYWYRQILGQKVEFLVSFYNNEISEKSEIFDDQFSVERPDGSNFTLKIRSTKLEDSAMYFCGFSGDRSEKLFFGSGTQLSVL.

The chain links TRBV7-2 to TRBJ1-3; D not resolved. Per germline, CDR1 SGHTA and CDR2 FQGNSA. The V end lost 8 bases, the J end lost 2 bases, and 19 bases lay between the germline ends. The CDR3 extends over 16 amino acids. DNA of the CDR3: TGTGCCAGCGGGAGCCACGGCCGTCTTACTGGAAACACCATATATTTT. This gives the protein CASGSHGRLTGNTIYF.

The chain carries TRBV3-1 (or the pseudogene TRBV3-2) and TRBJ2-7; the D is unclear. Germline loops: CDR1 LGHDT, CDR2 YNNKEL (reference sequence). Trimming took 4 bases from V and 0 from J, leaving 13 bases between them. The CDR3 has 15 residues. The CDR3 region is CASSPPPTRSYEQYF. CDR3 bases: TGTGCCAGCAGCCCTCCCCCCACACGCTCCTACGAGCAGTACTTC.

This clone was counted only a few times. The rearrangement uses TRBV5-1 and TRBJ2-1; D remains unclear. Germline V gene data show CDR1 as SGHRS and CDR2 as YFSETQ. Trimming pared 1 base from V and 1 base from J, leaving 9 bases between. The CDR3 sequence is 15 residues long. CDR3 coding DNA: TGCGCCAGCAGCTTGATAGATCCGTCCTACAATGAGCAGTTCTTC. Its translation: CASSLIDPSYNEQFF.

This clone appeared a few times. This chain joins TRBV11-2 and TRBJ2-2, with 10 positions matching TRBD1. The V gene's germline CDR1 is SGHAT and CDR2 FQNNGV. The CDR3 has 16 amino acids. With 5 bases clipped from V and 3 bases from J, the junction kept 6 bases outside the gene matches. DNA of the CDR3: TGTGCCAGCAGCGGGGGACAGGGGATCTACACCGGGGAGCTGTTTTTT. It specifies CASSGGQGIYTGELFF. Filled out from reference TRBV11-2 and TRBJ2-2, the complete variable domain reads EAGVAQSPRYKIIEKRQSVAFWCNPISGHATLYWYQQILGQGPKLLIQFQNNGVVDDSQLPKDRFSAERLKGVDSTLKIQPAKLEDSAVYLCASSGGQGIYTGELFFGEGSRLTVL.

The chain is built from TRBV5-1 and TRBJ2-2; 10 bases are shared with TRBD2. The V segment lost 2 bases and the J segment 4 bases; nucleotides outside the gene matches: 2. This CDR3 comprises 15 residues. Per germline, CDR1 SGHRS and CDR2 YFSETQ. Here the CDR3 DNA reads TGCGCCAGCAGCTTAAGCGGGAGGGCCACCGGGGAGCTGTTTTTT. Amino acids: CASSLSGRATGELFF.

The genes are TRBV6-5 and TRBJ2-7; tentatively, D is TRBD2 (6 bases). Germline values: CDR1 MNHEY, CDR2 SVGAGI. This CDR3 has 14 amino acids. V lost 5 bases, J lost 6 bases, and 17 bases lay in between. The chain's CDR3 is CASSNPNPGGEQYF. The CDR3 bases are TGTGCCAGCAGTAACCCCAACCCCGGGGGCGAGCAGTACTTC.

The rearrangement links TRBV6-5 to TRBJ2-2; D might be TRBD1 (8 bases). V was clipped by 3 bases and J by 5 bases, with 16 bases between them. Germline-derived CDR1 and CDR2 are MNHEY and SVGAGI. The CDR3 extends over 16 amino acids. Here the CDR3 DNA reads TGTGCCAGCAGTTATCCCGGACAGGGAGGGACCGGGGAGCTGTTTTTT. Its protein is CASSYPGQGGTGELFF.

The rearrangement links TRBV5-1 to TRBJ1-4; D is unclear. With 0 bases removed from V and 5 bases from J, the gap between germline ends came to 11 bases. CDR3 length: 15 residues. Looked up from germline, CDR1 is SGHRS and CDR2 is YFSETQ. The CDR3 sequence: CASSLEVTENEKLFF. The DNA for the CDR3 is TGCGCCAGCAGCTTGGAGGTCACAGAGAATGAAAAACTGTTTTTT. Full variable domain (remainder filled in from reference TRBV5-1 and TRBJ1-4): KAGVTQTPRYLIKTRGQQVTLSCSPISGHRSVSWYQQTPGQGLQFLFEYFSETQRNKGNFPGRFSGRQFSNSRSEMNVSTLELGDSALYLCASSLEVTENEKLFFGSGTQLSVL.

This chain joins TRBV6-5 and TRBJ2-7; the match to TRBD1 covers 10 bases. The trim removed 6 bases at V and 5 bases at J, leaving 7 bases unmatched. Germline V lookup: CDR1 MNHEY, CDR2 SVGAGI. The CDR3 runs 14 residues. The DNA for the CDR3 is TGTGCCAGCAGCGGGACAGGGGACTTCGACGAGCAGTACTTC. Its protein product is CASSGTGDFDEQYF.

V usage is TRBV9 and J usage is TRBJ1-1; TRBD1 might be the D (6 bases). The CDR3 has 13 residues. Trimming stripped 4 bases from V and 8 bases from J, with 15 bases between. The V gene's germline CDR1 is SGDLS and CDR2 YYNGEE. CDR3 bases: TGTGCCAGCAGCCCACTCGGTGACAGGGAAGCTTTCTTT. Encoded protein: CASSPLGDREAFF.

This clone has just a few counts. The CDR3: CASSLQGVYTEAFF. In DNA form, the CDR3 reads TGTGCCAGTAGTTTACAGGGAGTCTACACTGAAGCTTTCTTT. This sequence joins TRBV19 and TRBJ1-1; the D gene is possibly TRBD1 (6 bases). V lost 5 bases and J lost 3, with 13 bases in between. Germline V CDR1 and CDR2: LNHDA, SQIVND (reference sequence). The length of the CDR3 is 14 residues.

V and J are TRBV27 and TRBJ1-1; TRBD1 matches at 8 bases. The J segment lost 1 base and the V segment lost 0 bases, leaving 10 bases of the junction unmatched. The CDR3 extends over 18 amino acids. Germline V lookup: CDR1 MNHEY, CDR2 SMNVEV (reference sequence). The CDR3 DNA reads as TGTGCCAGCAGTTTATCGGGGCTTTGGACAGGGCAGAACACTGAAGCTTTCTTT. Amino acids: CASSLSGLWTGQNTEAFF.